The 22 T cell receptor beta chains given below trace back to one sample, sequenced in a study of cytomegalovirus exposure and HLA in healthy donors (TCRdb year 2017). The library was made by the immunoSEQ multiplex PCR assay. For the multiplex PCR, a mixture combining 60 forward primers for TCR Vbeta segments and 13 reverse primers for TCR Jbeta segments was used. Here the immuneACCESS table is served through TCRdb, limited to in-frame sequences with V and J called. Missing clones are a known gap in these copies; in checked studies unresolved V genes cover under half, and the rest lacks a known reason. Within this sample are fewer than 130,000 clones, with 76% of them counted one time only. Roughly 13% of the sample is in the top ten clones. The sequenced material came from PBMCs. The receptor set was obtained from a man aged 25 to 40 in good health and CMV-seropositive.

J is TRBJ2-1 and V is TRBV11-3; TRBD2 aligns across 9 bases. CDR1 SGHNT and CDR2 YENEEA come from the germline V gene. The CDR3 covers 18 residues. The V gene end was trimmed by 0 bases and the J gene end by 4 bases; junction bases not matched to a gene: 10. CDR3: CASSLDGSAGGQYNEQFF. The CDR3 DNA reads TGTGCCAGCAGCTTAGATGGGTCGGCGGGGGGGCAATACAATGAGCAGTTCTTC.

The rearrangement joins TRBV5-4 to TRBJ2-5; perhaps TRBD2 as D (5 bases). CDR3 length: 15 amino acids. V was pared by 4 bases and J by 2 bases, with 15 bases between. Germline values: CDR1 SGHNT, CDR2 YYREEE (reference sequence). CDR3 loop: CASSRNGVLQETQYF. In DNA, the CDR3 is TGTGCCAGCAGCCGGAACGGGGTCCTGCAAGAGACCCAGTACTTC.

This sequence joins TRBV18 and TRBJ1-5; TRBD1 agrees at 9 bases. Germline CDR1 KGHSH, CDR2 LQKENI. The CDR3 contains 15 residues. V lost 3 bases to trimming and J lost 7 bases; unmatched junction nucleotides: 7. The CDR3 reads CASSPPGQGGQPQHF. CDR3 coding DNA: TGTGCCAGCTCACCGCCGGGACAGGGAGGACAGCCCCAGCATTTT.

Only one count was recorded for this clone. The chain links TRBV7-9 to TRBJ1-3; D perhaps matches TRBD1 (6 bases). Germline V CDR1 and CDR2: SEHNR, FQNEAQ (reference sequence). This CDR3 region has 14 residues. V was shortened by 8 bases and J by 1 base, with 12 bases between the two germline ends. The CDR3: CASRRGLSGNTIYF. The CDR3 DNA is TGTGCCAGCCGCAGGGGCCTTTCTGGAAACACCATATATTTT.

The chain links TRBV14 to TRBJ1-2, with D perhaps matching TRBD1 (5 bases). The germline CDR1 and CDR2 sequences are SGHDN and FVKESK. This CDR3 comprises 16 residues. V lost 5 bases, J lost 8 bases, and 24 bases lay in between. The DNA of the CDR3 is TGTGCCAGCAGCTTGTACGCGGATCTCAGGGCCGGGGGCTACACCTTC. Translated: CASSLYADLRAGGYTF. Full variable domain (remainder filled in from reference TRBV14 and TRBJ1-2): EAGVTQFPSHSVIEKGQTVTLRCDPISGHDNLYWYRRVMGKEIKFLLHFVKESKQDESGMPNNRFLAERTGGTYSTLKVQPAELEDSGVYFCASSLYADLRAGGYTFGSGTRLTVV.

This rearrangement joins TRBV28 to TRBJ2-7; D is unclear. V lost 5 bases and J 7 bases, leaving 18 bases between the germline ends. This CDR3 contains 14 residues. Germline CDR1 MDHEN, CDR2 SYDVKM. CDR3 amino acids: CASSIRSTWAEQYF. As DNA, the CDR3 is TGTGCCAGCAGTATAAGGTCCACTTGGGCTGAGCAGTACTTC.

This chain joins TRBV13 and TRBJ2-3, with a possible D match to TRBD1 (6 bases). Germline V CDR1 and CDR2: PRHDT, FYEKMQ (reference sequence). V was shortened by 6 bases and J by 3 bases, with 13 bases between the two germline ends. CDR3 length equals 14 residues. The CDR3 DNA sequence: TGTGCCAGCAGTCGTATTGACAGGACAGATACGCAGTATTTT. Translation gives CASSRIDRTDTQYF.

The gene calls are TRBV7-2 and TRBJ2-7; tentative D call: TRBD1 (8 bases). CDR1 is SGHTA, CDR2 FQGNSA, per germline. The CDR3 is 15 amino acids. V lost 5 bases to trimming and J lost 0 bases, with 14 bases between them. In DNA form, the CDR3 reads TGTGCCAGCAGCCAGGGGGCGGGGGCCTCCTACGAGCAGTACTTC. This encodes CASSQGAGASYEQYF.

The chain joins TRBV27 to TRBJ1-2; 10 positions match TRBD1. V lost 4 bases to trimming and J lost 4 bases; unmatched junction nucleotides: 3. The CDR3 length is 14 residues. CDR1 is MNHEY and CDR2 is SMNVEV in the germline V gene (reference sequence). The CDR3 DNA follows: TGTGCCAGCAGTTCGACAGGGGGCCCCTATGGCTACACCTTC. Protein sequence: CASSSTGGPYGYTF.

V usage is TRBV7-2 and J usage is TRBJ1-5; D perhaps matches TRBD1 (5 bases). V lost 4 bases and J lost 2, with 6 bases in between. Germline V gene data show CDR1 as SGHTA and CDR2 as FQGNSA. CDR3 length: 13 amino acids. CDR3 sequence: CASSSTGNQPQHF. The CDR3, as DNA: TGTGCCAGCAGCTCGACAGGCAATCAGCCCCAGCATTTT.

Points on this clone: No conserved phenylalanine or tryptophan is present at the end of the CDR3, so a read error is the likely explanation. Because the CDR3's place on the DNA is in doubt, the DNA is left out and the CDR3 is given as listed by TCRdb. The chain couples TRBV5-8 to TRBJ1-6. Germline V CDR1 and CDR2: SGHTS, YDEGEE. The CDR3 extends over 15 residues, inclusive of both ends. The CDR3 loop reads CASSLAFPPTHSTIL.

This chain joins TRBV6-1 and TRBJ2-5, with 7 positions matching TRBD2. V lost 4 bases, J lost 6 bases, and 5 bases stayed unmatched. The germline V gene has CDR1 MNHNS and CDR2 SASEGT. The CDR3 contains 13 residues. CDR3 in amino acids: CASSGSTSQTQYF. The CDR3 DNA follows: TGTGCCAGCAGTGGGTCGACTAGCCAGACCCAGTACTTC.

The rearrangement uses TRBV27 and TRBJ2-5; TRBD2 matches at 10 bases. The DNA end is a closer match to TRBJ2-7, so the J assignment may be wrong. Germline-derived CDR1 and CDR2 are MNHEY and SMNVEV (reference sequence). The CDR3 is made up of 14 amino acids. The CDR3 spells CASGTSGDPYEQYF. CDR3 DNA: TGTGCCAGCGGAACTAGCGGGGACCCCTACGAGCAGTACTTC.

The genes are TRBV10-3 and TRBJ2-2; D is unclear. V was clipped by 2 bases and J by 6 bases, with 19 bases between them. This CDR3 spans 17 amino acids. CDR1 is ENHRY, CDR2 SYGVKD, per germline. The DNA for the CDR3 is TGTGCCATCAGTGAGACCAAAGGAACAGCCGGTCCCGGGGAGCTGTTTTTT. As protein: CAISETKGTAGPGELFF.

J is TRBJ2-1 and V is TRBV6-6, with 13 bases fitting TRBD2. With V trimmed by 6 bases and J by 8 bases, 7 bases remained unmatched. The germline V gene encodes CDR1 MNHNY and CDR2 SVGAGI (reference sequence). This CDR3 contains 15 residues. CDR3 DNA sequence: TGTGCCAGCAGAATGACTAGCGGGGGGTCGGATGAGCAGTTCTTC. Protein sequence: CASRMTSGGSDEQFF.

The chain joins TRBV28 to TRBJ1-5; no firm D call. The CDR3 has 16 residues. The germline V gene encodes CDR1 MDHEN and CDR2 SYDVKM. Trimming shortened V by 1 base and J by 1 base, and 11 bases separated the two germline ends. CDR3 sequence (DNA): TGTGCCAGCAGTTTATTCGGGGATACGAGCAATCAGCCCCAGCATTTT. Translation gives CASSLFGDTSNQPQHF.

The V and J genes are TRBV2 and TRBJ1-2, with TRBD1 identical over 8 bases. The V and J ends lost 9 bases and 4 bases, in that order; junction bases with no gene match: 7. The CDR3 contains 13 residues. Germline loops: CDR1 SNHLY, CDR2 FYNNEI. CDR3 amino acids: CARGQGGGYGYTF. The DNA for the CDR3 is TGTGCCAGAGGACAGGGAGGTGGCTATGGCTACACCTTC.

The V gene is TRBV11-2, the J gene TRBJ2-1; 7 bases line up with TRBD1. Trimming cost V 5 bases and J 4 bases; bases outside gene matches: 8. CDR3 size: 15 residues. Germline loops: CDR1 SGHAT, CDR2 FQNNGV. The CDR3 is CASSPPRDSYNEQFF. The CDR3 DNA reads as TGTGCCAGCAGCCCACCCCGGGACAGTTACAATGAGCAGTTCTTC.

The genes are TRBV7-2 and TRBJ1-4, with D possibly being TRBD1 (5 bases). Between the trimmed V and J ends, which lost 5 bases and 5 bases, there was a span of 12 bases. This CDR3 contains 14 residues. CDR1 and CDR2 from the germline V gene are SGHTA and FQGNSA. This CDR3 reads CASSPGGSNEKLFF. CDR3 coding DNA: TGTGCCAGCAGCCCTGGGGGGAGCAATGAAAAACTGTTTTTT.

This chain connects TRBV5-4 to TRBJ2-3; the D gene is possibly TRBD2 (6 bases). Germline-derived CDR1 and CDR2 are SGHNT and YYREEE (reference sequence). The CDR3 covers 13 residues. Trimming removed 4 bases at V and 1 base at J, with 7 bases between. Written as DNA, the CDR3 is TGTGCCAGCAGCGGACTACGCACAGATACGCAGTATTTT. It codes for CASSGLRTDTQYF.

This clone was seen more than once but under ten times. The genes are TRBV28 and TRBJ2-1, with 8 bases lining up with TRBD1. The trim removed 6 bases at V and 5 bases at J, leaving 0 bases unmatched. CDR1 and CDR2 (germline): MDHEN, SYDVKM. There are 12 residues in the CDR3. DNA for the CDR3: TGTGCCAGCAGGACAGGGGACAATGAGCAGTTCTTC. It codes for CASRTGDNEQFF. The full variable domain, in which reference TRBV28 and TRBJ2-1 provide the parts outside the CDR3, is DVKVTQSSRYLVKRTGEKVFLECVQDMDHENMFWYRQDPGLGLRLIYFSYDVKMKEKGDIPEGYSVSREKKERFSLILESASTNQTSMYLCASRTGDNEQFFGPGTRLTVL.

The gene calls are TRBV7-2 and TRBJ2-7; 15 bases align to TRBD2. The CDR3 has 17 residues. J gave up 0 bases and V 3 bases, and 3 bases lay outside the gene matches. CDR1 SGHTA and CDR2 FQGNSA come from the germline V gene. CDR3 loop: CASSFRTSGGASYEQYF. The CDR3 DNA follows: TGTGCCAGCAGCTTCCGGACTAGCGGGGGGGCCTCCTACGAGCAGTACTTC.